This T cell receptor beta chain was retrieved from a study of sequential checkpoint blockade in melanoma (dated by TCRdb to about 2019). Context from the whole study: Patients were assigned by 1:1 randomization to either first-line nivolumab followed by ipilimumab (arm A) or ipilimumab followed by nivolumab (arm B). Both trial sequences were followed by maintenance nivolumab. Paper-wide results and their limitations: Larger, independent patient cohorts are needed to validate the response-prediction model that combines TCR metrics and mutation burden.

Looking up the germline V gene (reference sequence) yields CDR1 SGHNT and CDR2 YYREEE. Including cysteine and phenylalanine, the CDR3 has 16 amino acids. Of the read, only the CDR3 DNA is kept; its 48 bases are in frame from base 1. V and J are trimmed by 4 bases and 5 bases, and the gene matches miss 3 bases of the junction. The immunoSEQ Assay was used to immunosequence TCRbeta CDR3 regions from genomic DNA. Prior to high-throughput sequencing, genomic DNA was amplified by bias-controlled multiplex PCR. In the authors' own workflow: To quantify the absolute abundance of each unique TCRbeta CDR3 region, the sequences were collapsed and filtered. Clonality, defined as 1 minus Pielou's evenness, was calculated using only productive rearrangements. A previously published method was used to identify clones whose frequencies were significantly greater in on-treatment samples than in baseline samples. Here the immuneACCESS table is served through TCRdb, limited to in-frame sequences with V and J called. Missing clones are a known gap in these copies; in checked studies unresolved V genes cover under half, and the rest lacks a known reason. Clonal size and the V and J genes are those of that table, whereas D and trimming came from the DNA. This sample is represented by fewer than 25,000 clones; roughly 80% of them were singletons. Together, the top ten hold around 9.1% of the sample.

The treatment or condition label on this specimen signifies: randomized to nivolumab then ipilimumab (arm A) or the reverse (arm B). No trial patient had received prior DNA-damaging chemotherapy. Thawed PBMCs were sorted on a FACS Aria II flow cytometer to isolate live CD3+CD8+ cells negative for CD19 and CD56. Samples were obtained from patients with melanoma enrolled in CheckMate 064, a randomized, open-label phase II trial of sequential checkpoint blockade. Peripheral blood mononuclear cells were collected by leukapheresis, purified using Ficoll-Paque, and frozen in human serum containing approximately 9.4% DMSO. Right after sorting, the blood CD3+CD8+ cells were verified to be >95% pure, and DNA extraction followed. Remarks on this clone: Which antigen it targets is not known. No much larger clonotype is one base removed from it; base qualities were not supplied.

This specimen was CD8+ T cells sorted from blood (inferred from file names), taken from a patient given nivolumab and ipilimumab in sequence. The rearrangement combines TRBV5-4 with TRBJ2-1, with 16 bases in between that match TRBD2. This clonotype originated in a human donor with melanoma. The nucleotides are TGTGCCAGCAGCGCCGGGACTAGCGGGAGGGACAATGAGCAGTTCTTC. This codes for CASSAGTSGRDNEQFF. The reference TRBV5-4 and TRBJ2-1 proteins fill in what lies around the CDR3, so the full variable domain reads ETGVTQSPTHLIKTRGQQVTLRCSSQSGHNTVSWYQQALGQGPQFIFQYYREEENGRGNFPPRFSGLQFPNYSSELNVNALELDDSALYLCASSAGTSGRDNEQFFGPGTRLTVL.